Sequencing of this T cell receptor (beta chain) was carried out in a study of OX40 agonist ivuxolimab in advanced cancers. Overall study context: One patient with hepatocellular carcinoma and two with cutaneous melanoma, three in all, had partial responses. Findings and limits, study-wide: Nonresponders included some who also had low normalized T-cell clonal expansion. CD4+ and CD8+ blood T cells expanded clonally by week 6 at 0.1 to 3.0 mg/kg.

Using immunoSEQ multiplex PCR, the repertoire was profiled, and TCRdb retains in-frame clones only, with some absent. This sample has around 75,000 clones; 70% to 90% occur once, and the top ten carry 1.1%. As to this clone: Antigen: not known.

The CDR3 covers 13 residues. The V and J ends lost 6 bases and 13 bases, in that order; junction bases with no gene match: 12. The germline gives CDR1 MDHEN, CDR2 SYDVKM. The J gene is TRBJ1-5, the V gene TRBV28; 7 positions match TRBD1. Here the sequenced sample was CD4+ or CD8+ T cells sorted from blood, taken in a trial of the OX40 agonist ivuxolimab. The clonotype was recovered from an adult with an advanced solid tumor such as melanoma, head and neck, liver or kidney cancer. The CDR3 nucleotides read TGTGCCAGCAGCCGAGGACAGGTCGTCACTCAGCATTTT. It codes for CASSRGQVVTQHF.